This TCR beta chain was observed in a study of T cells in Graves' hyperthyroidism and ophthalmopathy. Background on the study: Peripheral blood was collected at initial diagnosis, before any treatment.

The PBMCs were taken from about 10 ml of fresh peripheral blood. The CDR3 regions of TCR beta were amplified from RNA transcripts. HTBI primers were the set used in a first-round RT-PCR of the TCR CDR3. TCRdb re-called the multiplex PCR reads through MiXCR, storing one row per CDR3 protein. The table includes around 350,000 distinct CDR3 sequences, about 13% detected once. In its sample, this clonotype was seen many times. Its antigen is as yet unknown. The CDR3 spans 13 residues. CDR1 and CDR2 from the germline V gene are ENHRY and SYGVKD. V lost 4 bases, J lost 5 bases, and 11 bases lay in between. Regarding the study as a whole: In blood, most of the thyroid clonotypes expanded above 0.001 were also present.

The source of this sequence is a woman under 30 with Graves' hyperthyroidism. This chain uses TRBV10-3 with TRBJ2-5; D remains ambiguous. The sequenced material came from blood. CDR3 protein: CAISASSGETQYF. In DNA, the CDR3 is TGTGCCATCAGTGCTTCTAGTGGCGAGACCCAGTACTTC.